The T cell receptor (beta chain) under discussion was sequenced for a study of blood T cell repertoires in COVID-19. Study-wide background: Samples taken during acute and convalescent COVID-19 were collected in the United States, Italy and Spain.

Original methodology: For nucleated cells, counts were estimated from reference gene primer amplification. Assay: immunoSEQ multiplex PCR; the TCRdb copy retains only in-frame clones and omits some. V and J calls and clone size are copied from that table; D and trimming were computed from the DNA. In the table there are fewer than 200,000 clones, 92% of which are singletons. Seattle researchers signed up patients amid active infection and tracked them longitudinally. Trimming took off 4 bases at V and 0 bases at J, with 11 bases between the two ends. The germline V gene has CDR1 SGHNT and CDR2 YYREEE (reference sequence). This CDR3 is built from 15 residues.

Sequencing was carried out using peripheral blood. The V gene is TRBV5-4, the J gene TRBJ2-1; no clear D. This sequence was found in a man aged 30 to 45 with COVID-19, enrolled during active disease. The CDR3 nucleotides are TGTGCCAGCAGCCCTGATGCGGACTCCTACAATGAGCAGTTCTTC. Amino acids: CASSPDADSYNEQFF. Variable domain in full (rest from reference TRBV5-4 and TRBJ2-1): ETGVTQSPTHLIKTRGQQVTLRCSSQSGHNTVSWYQQALGQGPQFIFQYYREEENGRGNFPPRFSGLQFPNYSSELNVNALELDDSALYLCASSPDADSYNEQFFGPGTRLTVL.